This TCR beta chain came from a study of T cell responses to AZD1222 COVID-19 vaccine. As for this clone: What it binds is unknown.

TCRdb's copy holds only in-frame clones and misses some; the assay was immunoSEQ multiplex PCR. In the table there are around 100,000 clones, around 83% of which are singletons. Study-wide results and caveats: Clonal diversity was possibly underestimated, and white British individuals and females predominated among donors. In all cases, repertoires were sampled only after the peak T cell response.

The germline CDR1 and CDR2 sequences are SEHNR and FQNEAQ (reference sequence). The CDR3 loop spans 18 amino acids. V lost 2 bases, J lost 0 bases, and 10 bases stayed unmatched. Sequencing used peripheral blood, obtained on day 0 of AZD1222 vaccination. This sequence joins TRBV7-9 and TRBJ1-3, with 7 bases matching TRBD1. The clonotype originates from an adult in good health. The CDR3 loop is CASSLLGGLQSSGNTIYF. The DNA for the CDR3 is TGTGCCAGCAGCTTATTAGGGGGCCTACAGAGCTCTGGAAACACCATATATTTT.